This T cell receptor (beta chain) derives from a study of CD8 T cells in ankylosing spondylitis. Study observations and caveats: Reported data indicate significant enrichment of disease-linked clones within matched ankylosing spondylitis synovial fluid. One TCR beta motif, made up of roughly eight highly homologous variants, appeared characteristic of ankylosing spondylitis blood. In the blood and synovial fluid of reactive arthritis, some motif variants had been previously reported.

Quantitative 5'-RACE with molecular barcodes generated TCR beta libraries. TCRdb analysed the 5' RACE reads with MiXCR anew, one entry per CDR3 protein. The table includes about 540,000 distinct CDR3 sequences, roughly 13% detected once. CDR3 length: 15 amino acids. The germline V gene has CDR1 MNHNS and CDR2 SASEGT. With 3 bases clipped from V and 9 bases from J, the junction kept 9 bases outside the gene matches. This clonotype has only a few counts. What it binds is unknown. The sequenced material came from blood, either unsorted or a sorted T cell fraction (not recorded which). The receptor's source is a male donor with ankylosing spondylitis. V is TRBV6-1 and J is TRBJ2-1; 9 positions agree with TRBD2. The CDR3 nucleotides are TGTGCCAGCAGTGAGCGAGGCGGGAGGGCCGGTGAGCAGTTCTTC. This sequence encodes CASSERGGRAGEQFF.